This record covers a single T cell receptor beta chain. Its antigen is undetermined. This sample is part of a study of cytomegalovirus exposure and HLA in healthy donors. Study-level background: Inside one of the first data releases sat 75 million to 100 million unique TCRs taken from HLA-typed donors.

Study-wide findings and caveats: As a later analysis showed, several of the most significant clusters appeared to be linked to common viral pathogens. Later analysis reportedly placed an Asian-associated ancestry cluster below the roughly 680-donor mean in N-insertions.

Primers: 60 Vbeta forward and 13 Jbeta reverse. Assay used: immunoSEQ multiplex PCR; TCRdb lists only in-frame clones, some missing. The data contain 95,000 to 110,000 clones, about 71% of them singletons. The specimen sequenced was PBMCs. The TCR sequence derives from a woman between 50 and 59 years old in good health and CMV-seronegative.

The CDR3 DNA is TGTGCCAGCAGCCCGCCTACAGGGAGAAAGACCCAGTACTTC. Translated, it gives CASSPPTGRKTQYF. V gene TRBV28 combines with J gene TRBJ2-5; D is possibly TRBD1 (6 bases). Trimming took 6 bases from V and 6 from J, leaving 17 bases between them. This CDR3 contains 14 residues. Germline assignment: CDR1 MDHEN and CDR2 SYDVKM.